This TCR beta chain was found in a study of blood T cell repertoires in COVID-19. Assay: immunoSEQ multiplex PCR; the TCRdb copy retains only in-frame clones and omits some. The sample has hundreds of thousands of clones, 75% to 90% seen once; the top ten hold roughly 2.1%. The CDR3 has 15 residues. Germline V lookup: CDR1 SNHLY, CDR2 FYNNEI. The V gene end was trimmed by 2 bases and the J gene end by 1 base; junction bases not matched to a gene: 1. V and J are TRBV2 and TRBJ2-3; 9 bases align to TRBD1. The receptor was derived from a woman younger than 45 who had recovered from COVID-19. Sequencing was done on a sample of peripheral blood. Here the CDR3 DNA reads TGTGCCAGCAGTGAACGGACAGGGGGCACAGATACGCAGTATTTT. Translating it yields CASSERTGGTDTQYF.